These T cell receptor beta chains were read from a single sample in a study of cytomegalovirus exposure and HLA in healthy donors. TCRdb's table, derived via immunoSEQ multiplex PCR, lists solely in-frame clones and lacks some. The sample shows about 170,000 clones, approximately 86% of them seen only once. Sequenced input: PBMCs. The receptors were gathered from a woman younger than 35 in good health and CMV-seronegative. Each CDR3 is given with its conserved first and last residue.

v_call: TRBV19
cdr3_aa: CASSSIGTSVYEQYF

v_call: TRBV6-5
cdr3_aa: CASRTGARETQYF

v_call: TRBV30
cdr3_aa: CAWSVLRGSGANVLTF

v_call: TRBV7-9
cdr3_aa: CASSFIRDEQYF

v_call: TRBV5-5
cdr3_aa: CASSLGGGDGYTF

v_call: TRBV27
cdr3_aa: CASTARGLAGVREQYF

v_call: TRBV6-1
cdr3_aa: CASSEPDSETGANTEAFF

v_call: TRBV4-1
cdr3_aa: CASSLGTSGGASETQYF

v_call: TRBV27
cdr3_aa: CASREASAGGPQHF

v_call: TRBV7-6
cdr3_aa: CASSLGTGSDIVTNEKLFF

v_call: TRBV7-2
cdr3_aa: CASRLGGAYEQYF

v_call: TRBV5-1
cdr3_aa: CASSFMTGNTEAFF

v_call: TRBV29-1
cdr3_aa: CSVRRDRGGTEQFF

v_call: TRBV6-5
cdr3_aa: CASRQAARNTEAFF

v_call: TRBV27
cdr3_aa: CASSRTVQNEKLFF

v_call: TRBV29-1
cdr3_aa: CSVETATGGYEQYF

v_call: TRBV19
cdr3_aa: CASSIDRMDRSDQPQHF

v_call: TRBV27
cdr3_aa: CASSIGRDTEAFF

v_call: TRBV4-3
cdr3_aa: CASSQDVQAYYEQYF

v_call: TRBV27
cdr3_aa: CASSTSRDSFKPGEQFF

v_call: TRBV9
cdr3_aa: CASSVITGNTEAFF

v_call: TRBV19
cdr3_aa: CASSGRGLAGTGELFF

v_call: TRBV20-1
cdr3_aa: CSAGRDTQYF

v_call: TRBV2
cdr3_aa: CASSVPNPSLPRADVETQYF

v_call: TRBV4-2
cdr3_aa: CASGTQGPNTGELFF

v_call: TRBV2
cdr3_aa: CASSEYRTGITSTNEKLFF

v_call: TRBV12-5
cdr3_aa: CASGLGQRNTEAFF

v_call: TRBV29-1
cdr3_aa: CSVFLNYGYTF

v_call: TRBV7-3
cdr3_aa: CASSLEVVMNEQYF

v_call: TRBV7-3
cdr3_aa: CASSLTGEGTDTQYF

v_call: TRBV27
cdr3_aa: CASRAGGNYGYTF

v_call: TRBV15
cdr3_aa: CATSRPNTDRGGGYTF

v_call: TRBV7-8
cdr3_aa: CASSSHFGTTLYEQYF

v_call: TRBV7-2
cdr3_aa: CASSFLGGIIHEQYF

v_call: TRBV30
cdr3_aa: CAWSRQGLSYEQYF

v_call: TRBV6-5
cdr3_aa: CASSVTGSTDTQYF

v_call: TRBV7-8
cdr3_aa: CASSSQTSLSYEQYF

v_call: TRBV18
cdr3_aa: CASSPNWGHDQPQHF

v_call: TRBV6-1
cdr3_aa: CASGPSPRETQYF

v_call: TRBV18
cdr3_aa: CASSLRTGGFSNTEAFF

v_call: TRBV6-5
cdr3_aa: CASSYKPGGIYEQYF

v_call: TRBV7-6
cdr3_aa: CASSPGQGRLYGYTF

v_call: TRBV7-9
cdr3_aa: CASSLGGDQPQHF

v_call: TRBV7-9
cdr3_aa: CASSLEQSTGELFF

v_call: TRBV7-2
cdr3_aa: CASSVQPNGVTEAFF

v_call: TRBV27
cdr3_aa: CASSSLRSSYEQYF

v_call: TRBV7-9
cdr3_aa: CASSYGTGLNTEAFF

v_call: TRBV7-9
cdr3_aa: CASSLQVGPYYGYTF